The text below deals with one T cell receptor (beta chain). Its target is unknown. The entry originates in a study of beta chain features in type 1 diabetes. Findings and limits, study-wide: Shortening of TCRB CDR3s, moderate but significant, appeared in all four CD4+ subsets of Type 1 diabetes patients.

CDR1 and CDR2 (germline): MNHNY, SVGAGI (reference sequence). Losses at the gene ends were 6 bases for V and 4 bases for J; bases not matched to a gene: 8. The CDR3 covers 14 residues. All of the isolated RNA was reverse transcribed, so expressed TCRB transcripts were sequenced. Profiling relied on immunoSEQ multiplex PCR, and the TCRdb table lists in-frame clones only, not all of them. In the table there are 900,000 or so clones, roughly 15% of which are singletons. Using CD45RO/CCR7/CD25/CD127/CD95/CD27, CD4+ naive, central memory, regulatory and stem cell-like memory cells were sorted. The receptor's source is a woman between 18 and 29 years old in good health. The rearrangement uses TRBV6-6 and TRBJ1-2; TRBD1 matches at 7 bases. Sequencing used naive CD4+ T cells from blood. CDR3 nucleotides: TGTGCCAGCAGCCTTCAACAGGGGTCCTATGGCTACACCTTC. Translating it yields CASSLQQGSYGYTF.